This T cell receptor (beta chain) comes out of a study of T-cell reconstitution after alpha-beta-depleted transplantation in children. The CDR3 contains 14 residues. V was shortened by 3 bases and J by 4 bases, with 12 bases between the two germline ends. Germline CDR1 and CDR2: ENHRY and SYGVKD. Unique molecular identifiers were used to barcode this TCRbeta library. TCRdb redid the calling of the PCR reads with MiXCR, one entry per CDR3 protein. The sample lists 600,000 to 700,000 distinct CDR3 sequences, 16% occurring once. This clonotype was seen a handful of times. The receptor's source is a human donor who donated a stem cell graft to a child with acute myeloid leukemia. The rearrangement links TRBV10-3 to TRBJ2-5; the D gene is possibly TRBD1 (6 bases). Material: PBMCs from the stem cell graft donor, obtained from the stem cell graft. CDR3 region: CAISDRTVGETQYF. Here the CDR3 DNA reads TGTGCCATCAGTGATAGGACAGTCGGAGAGACCCAGTACTTC.